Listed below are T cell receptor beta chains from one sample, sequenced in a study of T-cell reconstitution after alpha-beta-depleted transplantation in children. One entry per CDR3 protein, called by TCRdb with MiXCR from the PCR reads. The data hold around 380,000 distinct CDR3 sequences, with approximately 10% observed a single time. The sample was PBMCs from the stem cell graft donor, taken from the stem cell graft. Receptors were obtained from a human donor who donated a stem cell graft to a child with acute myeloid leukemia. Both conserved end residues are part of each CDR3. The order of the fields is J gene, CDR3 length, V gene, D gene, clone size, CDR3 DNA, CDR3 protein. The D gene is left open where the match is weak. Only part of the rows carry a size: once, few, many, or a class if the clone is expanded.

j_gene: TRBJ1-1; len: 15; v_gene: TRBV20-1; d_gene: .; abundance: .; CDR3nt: TGCAGTGCCGCTAGAGCGGGAGTGAGGGATACTGAAGCTTTCTTT; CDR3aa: CSAARAGVRDTEAFF
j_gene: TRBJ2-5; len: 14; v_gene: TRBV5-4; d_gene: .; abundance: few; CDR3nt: TGTGCCAGCAGCTTCTCACAGAGACCAGAGACCCAGTACTTC; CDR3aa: CASSFSQRPETQYF
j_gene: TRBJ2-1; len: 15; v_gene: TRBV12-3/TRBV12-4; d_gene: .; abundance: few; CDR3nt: TGTGCCAGCACGCTCGTTGGGGACACCTACAATGAGCAGTTCTTC; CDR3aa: CASTLVGDTYNEQFF
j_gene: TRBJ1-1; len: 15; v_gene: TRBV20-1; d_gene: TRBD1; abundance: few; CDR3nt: TGCAGCGACGAAGGCGGACAGGGGGCGCATCTGGAGGCTTTCTTT; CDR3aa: CSDEGGQGAHLEAFF
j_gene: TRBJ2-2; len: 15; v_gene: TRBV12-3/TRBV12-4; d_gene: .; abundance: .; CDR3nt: TGTGCCAGCACCCTCGGGACCGCGGGCACCGGGGAGCTGTTTTTT; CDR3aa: CASTLGTAGTGELFF
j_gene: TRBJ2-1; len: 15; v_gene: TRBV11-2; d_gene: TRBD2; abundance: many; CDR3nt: TGTGCCAGCAGCCCCCGGACTAGCGGGGGCAATGAGCAGTTCTTC; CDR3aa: CASSPRTSGGNEQFF
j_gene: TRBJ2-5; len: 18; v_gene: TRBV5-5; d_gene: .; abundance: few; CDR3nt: TGTGCCAGCAGCTCCCCAGGTGGTTCAATTCCAGGCCAAGAGACCCAGTACTTC; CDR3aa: CASSSPGGSIPGQETQYF
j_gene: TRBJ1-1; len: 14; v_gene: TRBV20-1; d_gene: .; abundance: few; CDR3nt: TGCAGTGCCCGAGACAGTAGCTCGAACACTGAAGCTTTCTTT; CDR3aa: CSARDSSSNTEAFF
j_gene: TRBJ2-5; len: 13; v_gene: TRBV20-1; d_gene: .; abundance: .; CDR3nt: TGCAGTGCTAGTGGGGGCTTTGGGGAGACCCAGTACTTC; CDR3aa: CSASGGFGETQYF
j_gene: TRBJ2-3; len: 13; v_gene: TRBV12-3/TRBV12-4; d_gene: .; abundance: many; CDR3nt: TGTGCCAGCAGTTTTGCTAGCACAGATACGCAGTATTTT; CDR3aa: CASSFASTDTQYF
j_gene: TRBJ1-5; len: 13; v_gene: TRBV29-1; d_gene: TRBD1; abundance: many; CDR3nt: TGCAGCGTCGGACAGGGAGGCGATCAGCCCCAGCATTTT; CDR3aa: CSVGQGGDQPQHF
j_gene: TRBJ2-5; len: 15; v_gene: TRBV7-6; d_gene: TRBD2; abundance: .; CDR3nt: TGTGCCAGCAGCCGGTCTACGGGGGGGCAAGAGACCCAGTACTTC; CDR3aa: CASSRSTGGQETQYF
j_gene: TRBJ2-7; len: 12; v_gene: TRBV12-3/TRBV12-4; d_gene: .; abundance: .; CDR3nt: TGTGCCAGCGGTGGGCGGCTCTACGAGCAGTACTTC; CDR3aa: CASGGRLYEQYF
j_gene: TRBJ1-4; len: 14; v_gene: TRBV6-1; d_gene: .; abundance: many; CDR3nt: TGTGCCAGCAGGGTGGCAACAACTAATGAAAAACTGTTTTTT; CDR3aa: CASRVATTNEKLFF
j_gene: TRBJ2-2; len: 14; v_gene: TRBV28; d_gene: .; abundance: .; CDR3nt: TGTGCCACCCTGGAGACAGGCTTGACCGGGGAGCTGTTTTTT; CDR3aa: CATLETGLTGELFF
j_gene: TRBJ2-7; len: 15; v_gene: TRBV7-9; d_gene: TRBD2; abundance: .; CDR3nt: TGTGCCAGCAGCTTTGCCAGGACTAGCGGTCCCGAGCAGTACTTC; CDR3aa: CASSFARTSGPEQYF
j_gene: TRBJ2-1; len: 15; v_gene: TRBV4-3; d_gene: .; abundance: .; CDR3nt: TGCGCCAGCAGCCAAGAGTGGCTAGTGGACAATGAGCAGTTCTTC; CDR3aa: CASSQEWLVDNEQFF
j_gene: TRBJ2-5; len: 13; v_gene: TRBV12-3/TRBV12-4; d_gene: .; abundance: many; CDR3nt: TGTGCCAGCAGTTTTTCACTTCAAGAGACCCAGTACTTC; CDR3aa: CASSFSLQETQYF
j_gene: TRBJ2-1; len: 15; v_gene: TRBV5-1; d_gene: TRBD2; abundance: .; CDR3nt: TGCGCCAGCAGCTCGGGACTAGCGGGAGTGAATGAGCACTTCTTC; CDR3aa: CASSSGLAGVNEHFF
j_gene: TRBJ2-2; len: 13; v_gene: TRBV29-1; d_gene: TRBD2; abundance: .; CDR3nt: TGCAGCGTTGGGACTAGCGCCCGCGGGGAGCTGTTTTTT; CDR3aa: CSVGTSARGELFF
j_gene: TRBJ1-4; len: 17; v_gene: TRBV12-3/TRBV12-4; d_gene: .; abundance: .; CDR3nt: TGTGCCAGCAGTTCGTACGACCAGGGTCCGGATAATGAAAAACTGTTTTTT; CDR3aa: CASSSYDQGPDNEKLFF
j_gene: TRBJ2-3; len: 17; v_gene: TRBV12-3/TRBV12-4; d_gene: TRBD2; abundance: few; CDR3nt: TGTGCCAGCTGTTTAGGCGTGAGCGGGGGGGGCACAGATACGCAGTATTTT; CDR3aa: CASCLGVSGGGTDTQYF
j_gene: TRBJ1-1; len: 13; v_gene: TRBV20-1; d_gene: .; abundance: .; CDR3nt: TGCAGTGCTAGAGTTCCACTGAACACTGAAGCTTTCTTT; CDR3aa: CSARVPLNTEAFF
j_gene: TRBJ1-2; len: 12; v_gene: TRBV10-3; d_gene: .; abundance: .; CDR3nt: TGTGCCATCCAGGGCCGAGACTATGGCTACACCTTC; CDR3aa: CAIQGRDYGYTF
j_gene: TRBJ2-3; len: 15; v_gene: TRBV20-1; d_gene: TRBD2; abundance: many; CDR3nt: TGCAGTGCTCCGCGAGGTAGCGGGGAGCACGGTACGCAGTATTTT; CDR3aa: CSAPRGSGEHGTQYF
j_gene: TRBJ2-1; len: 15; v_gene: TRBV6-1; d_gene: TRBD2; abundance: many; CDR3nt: TGTGCCAGCACTCCTAGCGGGAGGTTCTACAATGAGCAGTTCTTC; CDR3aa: CASTPSGRFYNEQFF
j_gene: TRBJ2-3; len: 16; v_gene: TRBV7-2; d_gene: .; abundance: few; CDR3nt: TGTGCCAGCAGCTTAAGGACAGGCGGGGGCACAGATACGCAGTATTTT; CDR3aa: CASSLRTGGGTDTQYF
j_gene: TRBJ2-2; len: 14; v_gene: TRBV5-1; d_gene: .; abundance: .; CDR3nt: TGCGCCAGCAGCGAGGGACAGAACACCGGGGAGCTGTTTTTT; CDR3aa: CASSEGQNTGELFF
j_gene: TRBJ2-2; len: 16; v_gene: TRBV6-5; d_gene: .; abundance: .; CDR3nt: TGTGCCAGCAGTTCGTCTCTCCGCGGATTGGGCGGGGAGCTGTTTTTT; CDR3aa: CASSSSLRGLGGELFF
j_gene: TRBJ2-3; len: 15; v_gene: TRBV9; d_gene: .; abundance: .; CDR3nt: TGTGCCAGCAGCGTAGTCGGACACCTCACAGATACGCAGTATTTT; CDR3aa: CASSVVGHLTDTQYF
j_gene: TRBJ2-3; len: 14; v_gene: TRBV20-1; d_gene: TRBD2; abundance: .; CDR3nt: TGCGGTGCTAGAGATGCAGGGAGGGTAGATACGCAGTATTTT; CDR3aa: CGARDAGRVDTQYF
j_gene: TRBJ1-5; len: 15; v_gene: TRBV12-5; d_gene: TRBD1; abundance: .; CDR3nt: TGTGCTAGTGGGCCTACAGGGGGTGGGAATCAGCCCCAGCATTTT; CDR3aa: CASGPTGGGNQPQHF
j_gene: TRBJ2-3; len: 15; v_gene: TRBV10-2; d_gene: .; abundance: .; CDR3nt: TGCGCCAGCAGTGATGGGGTAGCTGTCACAGATACGCAGTATTTT; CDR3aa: CASSDGVAVTDTQYF
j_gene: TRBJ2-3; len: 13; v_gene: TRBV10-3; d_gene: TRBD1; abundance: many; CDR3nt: TGTGCCATCAGTGAGTCGACAGGGCGGTCGCAGTATTTT; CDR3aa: CAISESTGRSQYF
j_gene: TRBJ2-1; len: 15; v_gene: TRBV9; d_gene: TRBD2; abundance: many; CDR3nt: TGTGCCAGCAGCGAGAAAGGACTAGCTGTGAATGAGCAGTTCTTC; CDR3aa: CASSEKGLAVNEQFF
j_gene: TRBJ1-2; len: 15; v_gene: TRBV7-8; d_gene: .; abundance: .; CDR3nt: TGTGCCAGCAGCTTAGCGTCCAGGCCCGGGGATGGCTACACCTTC; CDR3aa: CASSLASRPGDGYTF
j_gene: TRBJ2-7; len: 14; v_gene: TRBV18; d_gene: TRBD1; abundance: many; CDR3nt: TGTGCCAGCTCACCGATGACAGGGCCCTACGAGCAGTACTTC; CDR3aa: CASSPMTGPYEQYF
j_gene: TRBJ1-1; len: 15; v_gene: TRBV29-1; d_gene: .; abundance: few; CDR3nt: TGCAGCGTTGAACCCCACCTCCTCGCGGGCACTGAAGCTTTCTTT; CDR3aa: CSVEPHLLAGTEAFF
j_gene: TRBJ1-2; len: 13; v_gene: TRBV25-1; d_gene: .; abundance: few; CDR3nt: TGTGCCAGCAGTGCAACCACAGGCTATGGCTACACCTTC; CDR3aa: CASSATTGYGYTF
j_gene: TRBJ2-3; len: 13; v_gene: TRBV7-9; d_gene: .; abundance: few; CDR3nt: TGTGCCAGCGCGGCATGGGGCCAAGATACGCAGTATTTT; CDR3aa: CASAAWGQDTQYF
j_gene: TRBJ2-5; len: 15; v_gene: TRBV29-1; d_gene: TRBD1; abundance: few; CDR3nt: TGCAGCGTTGAGTCCCCGGGACAGGGCGAAGAGACCCAGTACTTC; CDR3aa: CSVESPGQGEETQYF
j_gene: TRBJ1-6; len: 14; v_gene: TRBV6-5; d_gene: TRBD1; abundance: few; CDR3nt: TGTGCCAGCAGTTACGCGACAGGGCAGTCACCCCTCCACTTT; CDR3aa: CASSYATGQSPLHF
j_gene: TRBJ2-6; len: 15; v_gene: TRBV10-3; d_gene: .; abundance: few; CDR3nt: TGTGCCATCAGTGAAAGGCCCTCTGGGGCCAACGTCCTGACTTTC; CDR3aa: CAISERPSGANVLTF
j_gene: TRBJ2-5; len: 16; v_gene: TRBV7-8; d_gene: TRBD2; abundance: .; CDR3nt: TGTGCCAGCAGGCCGCTAGCGGGGGGGCTTGGAGAGACCCAGTACTTC; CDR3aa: CASRPLAGGLGETQYF
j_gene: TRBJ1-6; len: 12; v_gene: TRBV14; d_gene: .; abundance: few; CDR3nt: TGTGCCAGCAGCCAAGATTGGTCACCCCTCCACTTT; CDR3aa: CASSQDWSPLHF
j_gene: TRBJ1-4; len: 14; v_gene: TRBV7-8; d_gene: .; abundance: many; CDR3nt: TGTGCCAGCGGACTACAGTCAACTAATGAAAAACTGTTTTTT; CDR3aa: CASGLQSTNEKLFF
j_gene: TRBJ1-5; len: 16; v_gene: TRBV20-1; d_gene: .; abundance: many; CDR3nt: TGCAGTGCCCGAAGGGGGGCACGGGGTCCCAATCAGCCCCAGCATTTT; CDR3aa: CSARRGARGPNQPQHF
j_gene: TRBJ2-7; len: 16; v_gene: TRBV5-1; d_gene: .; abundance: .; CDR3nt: TGCGCCAGCAGCTTGGACAGCCCGTCCCGGAGCTACGAGCAGTACTTC; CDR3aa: CASSLDSPSRSYEQYF
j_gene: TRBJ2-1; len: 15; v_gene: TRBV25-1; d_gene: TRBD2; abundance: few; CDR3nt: TGTGCCAGCAGTGGACCGGGACTACCGAGGGGTGAGCAGTTCTTC; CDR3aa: CASSGPGLPRGEQFF
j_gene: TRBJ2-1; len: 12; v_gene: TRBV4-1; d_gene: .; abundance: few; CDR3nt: TGCGCCAGCAGCCAAGGTTGGAATGAGCAGTTCTTC; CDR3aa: CASSQGWNEQFF
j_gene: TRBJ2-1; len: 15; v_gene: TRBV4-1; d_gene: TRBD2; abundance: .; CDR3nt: TGCGCCAGTAGGGGAACTAGCGGGCTTCCCCATGAGCAGTTCTTC; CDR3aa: CASRGTSGLPHEQFF